The 19 T cell receptor beta chains listed next were all sequenced from one sample in a study of T-cell memory formation after mild COVID-19. TCRdb fed the 5' RACE reads into MiXCR, producing one record per CDR3 protein. The sample contains some 190,000 distinct CDR3 sequences, about a sixth of which appear only once. The sample comprised PBMCs or a T cell subset sorted from them (not recorded which). Receptors were obtained from an adult woman who had mild COVID-19 (a few samples of this study predate the infection). Cell type and time point are not known.

V usage is TRBV3-1 and J usage is TRBJ1-1; no reliable D call. The V end lost 4 bases, the J end lost 0 bases, and 12 bases lay between the germline ends. There are 15 residues in the CDR3. CDR1 is LGHDT and CDR2 is YNNKEL in the germline V gene (reference sequence). DNA for the CDR3: TGTGCCAGCAGCCGCCAATTGAGGGTGAACACTGAAGCTTTCTTT. Encoded protein: CASSRQLRVNTEAFF.

J is TRBJ2-1 and V is TRBV4-3, with D perhaps being TRBD1 or TRBD2 (7 bases each). The CDR3 is 19 amino acids. Germline V CDR1 and CDR2: LGHNA, YSLEER. V shed 2 bases and J shed 10 bases, with 30 bases lying between them. The DNA for the CDR3 is TGCGCCAGCAGCCAACGCCTGGGAGGGGGCGGCCGAGACGCAGCGGAGCAGTTCTTC. This gives the protein CASSQRLGGGGRDAAEQFF.

This clonotype was counted a few times. The chain couples TRBV20-1 to TRBJ2-1; TRBD2 is a possible D gene (6 bases). Deletions cut 6 bases from V and 0 bases from J, with 18 bases between. The CDR3 has 16 amino acids. The germline CDR1 and CDR2 sequences are DFQATT and SNEGSKA (reference sequence). This chain's CDR3 is CSADPGAGFSYNEQFF. As DNA, the CDR3 is TGCAGTGCCGACCCCGGGGCGGGATTCTCCTACAATGAGCAGTTCTTC.

The chain is built from TRBV7-8 and TRBJ2-7, with 10 bases fitting TRBD2. Per the germline V gene, CDR1 is SGHVS and CDR2 is FQNEAQ. The CDR3 contains 16 residues. The ends lost 0 bases at V and 5 bases at J; junction bases unmatched: 7. The CDR3 coding sequence is TGTGCCAGCAGCTTAGCTCGCCTAGCGGGGGCCCACGAGCAGTACTTC. Its translation is CASSLARLAGAHEQYF.

V usage is TRBV5-1 and J usage is TRBJ1-4; 8 bases match TRBD1. Germline-derived CDR1 and CDR2 are SGHRS and YFSETQ. Unmatched junction bases numbered 6, after V lost 4 bases and J lost 7 bases. The CDR3 consists of 14 residues. The CDR3 spells CASSPGQGGEKLFF. The CDR3 bases are TGCGCCAGCAGCCCAGGACAGGGAGGTGAAAAACTGTTTTTT. Full variable domain (outside the CDR3, taken from reference TRBV5-1 and TRBJ1-4): KAGVTQTPRYLIKTRGQQVTLSCSPISGHRSVSWYQQTPGQGLQFLFEYFSETQRNKGNFPGRFSGRQFSNSRSEMNVSTLELGDSALYLCASSPGQGGEKLFFGSGTQLSVL.

This chain links TRBV24-1 with TRBJ2-1; D is unresolved. Germline CDR1 and CDR2: KGHDR and SFDVKD. The length of the CDR3 is 11 residues. With 5 bases removed from V and 2 bases from J, the gap between germline ends came to 0 bases. The CDR3 DNA reads TGTGCCACCAGTGCCTACAATGAGCAGTTCTTC. This encodes CATSAYNEQFF.

V and J are TRBV5-1 and TRBJ2-1; the match to TRBD1 covers 12 bases. Trimming at V came to 1 base and at J to 8 bases, leaving 4 bases not matched to a gene. CDR3 length: 15 amino acids. Germline V gene sequence: CDR1 SGHRS, CDR2 YFSETQ. CDR3: CASSLPGQGADEQFF. The CDR3 DNA reads as TGCGCCAGCAGCTTGCCGGGACAGGGGGCCGATGAGCAGTTCTTC.

This clonotype was seen only a few times. The J gene is TRBJ2-3, the V gene TRBV24-1, with 10 positions matching TRBD2. Per germline, CDR1 KGHDR and CDR2 SFDVKD. With V trimmed by 3 bases and J by 2 bases, 4 bases remained unmatched. This CDR3 spans 16 amino acids. The CDR3 DNA sequence: TGTGCCACCAGTGATGCCAGCGGGGGGGTCACAGATACGCAGTATTTT. Its protein is CATSDASGGVTDTQYF.

The chain carries TRBV19 and TRBJ2-7, with 8 bases matching TRBD1. The CDR3 runs 15 residues. From germline, CDR1 is LNHDA and CDR2 SQIVND (reference sequence). V dropped 1 base and J dropped 2; count of bases not matched to a gene: 4. The CDR3 bases are TGTGCCAGTAGTATAGCCGGGACAGGTGCCTACGAGCAGTACTTC. Protein sequence: CASSIAGTGAYEQYF.

Turning to this clonotype: The junction and the germline gene differ at one end; a read error may be behind it. The chain recombines TRBV5-1 with TRBJ2-3; TRBD2 matches 12 bases. The V gene's germline CDR1 is SGHRS and CDR2 YFSETQ. This CDR3 is 16 amino acids long. CDR3 coding DNA: TGCGCCACCAGCGCGGGACTAGCGGGTTCCACAGATACGCAGTATTTT. Protein: CATSAGLAGSTDTQYF.

The chain has TRBV5-1 and TRBJ2-7; 10 nucleotides agree with TRBD1. Trimming removed 4 bases from V and 3 bases from J; junction bases left unmatched: 10. CDR3 length equals 16 residues. Germline assignment: CDR1 SGHRS and CDR2 YFSETQ. This CDR3 is CASSDDPGQGIYEQYF. CDR3 DNA sequence: TGCGCCAGCAGCGACGATCCGGGACAGGGGATCTACGAGCAGTACTTC.

This sequence joins TRBV7-2 and TRBJ1-3, with D hard to call. The CDR3 runs to 17 residues. Germline CDR1 and CDR2: SGHTA and FQGNSA. V dropped 2 bases and J dropped 0 bases, with 14 bases sitting between them. CDR3 nucleotides: TGTGCCAGCAGCTTACGGACCGGGCCCAGCTCTGGAAACACCATATATTTT. It translates to CASSLRTGPSSGNTIYF. Filled out from reference TRBV7-2 and TRBJ1-3, the complete variable domain reads GAGVSQSPSNKVTEKGKDVELRCDPISGHTALYWYRQSLGQGLEFLIYFQGNSAPDKSGLPSDRFSAERTGGSVSTLTIQRTQQEDSAVYLCASSLRTGPSSGNTIYFGEGSWLTVV.

The gene calls are TRBV3-1 and TRBJ1-1; 9 bases line up with TRBD1. Trimming removed 2 bases from V and 13 bases from J; junction bases left unmatched: 8. Germline assignment: CDR1 LGHDT and CDR2 YNNKEL (reference sequence). CDR3 length: 13 residues. CDR3 loop: CASSQHGTGHNFF. The CDR3 region has the DNA TGTGCCAGCAGCCAACACGGGACAGGGCATAATTTCTTT.

At least ten counts were recorded for this clonotype. The chain has TRBV20-1 and TRBJ2-1; D possibly corresponds to TRBD2 (5 bases). Germline V CDR1 and CDR2: DFQATT, SNEGSKA (reference sequence). The CDR3 consists of 13 residues. V lost 6 bases to trimming and J lost 10 bases, with 19 bases between them. CDR3: CSARVGVDGEQFF. As DNA, the CDR3 is TGCAGTGCCCGGGTCGGGGTGGACGGGGAGCAGTTCTTC.

Worth noting for this clonotype: A read error may produce the germline difference seen at one junction end. In nucleotides, the CDR3 is TGCAGCGTTCAGCAGGGATCGGGCACTAAAGCTTTCTTT. It yields the protein CSVQQGSGTKAFF. The chain has TRBV29-1 and TRBJ1-1, with a possible D match to TRBD1 (5 bases). The length of the CDR3 is 13 residues. Germline loops: CDR1 SQVTM, CDR2 ANQGSEA.

The gene calls are TRBV5-6 and TRBJ1-1, with D perhaps matching TRBD1 (5 bases). Germline lookup yields CDR1 SGHDT and CDR2 YYEEEE. Deletions cut 4 bases from V and 1 base from J, with 14 bases between. The CDR3 length is 15 residues. In DNA form, the CDR3 reads TGTGCCAGCAGCGGGGTTGGACACCGGAACACTGAAGCTTTCTTT. Its protein product is CASSGVGHRNTEAFF.

The J gene is TRBJ2-2, the V gene TRBV20-1; the match to TRBD2 covers 8 bases. The CDR3 covers 16 residues. Unmatched junction bases numbered 10, after V lost 3 bases and J lost 4 bases. Germline CDR1 reads DFQATT; CDR2 reads SNEGSKA (reference sequence). CDR3 in amino acids: CSARPGGTSLTGELFF. CDR3 bases: TGCAGTGCTAGGCCGGGGGGGACTAGTCTCACCGGGGAGCTGTTTTTT.

This clonotype has just a few counts. The chain has TRBV29-1 and TRBJ2-1; perhaps D is TRBD1 or TRBD2 (7 bases each). Per the germline V gene, CDR1 is SQVTM and CDR2 is ANQGSEA. Between the trimmed V and J ends, which lost 6 bases and 7 bases, there was a span of 22 bases. The CDR3 has 15 residues. In DNA, the CDR3 is TGCAGCGTAGACAGGGAGGGCCGGTTAACGAATGAGCAGTTCTTC. Protein product: CSVDREGRLTNEQFF.

This clonotype was counted a few times. The chain joins TRBV24-1 to TRBJ2-1; 12 nucleotides line up with TRBD2. From germline, CDR1 is KGHDR and CDR2 SFDVKD. The CDR3 length is 16 residues. With 4 bases clipped from V and 10 bases from J, the junction kept 10 bases outside the gene matches. This chain's CDR3 is CATSDLGLAGSREQFF. Here the CDR3 DNA reads TGTGCCACCAGTGACTTAGGACTAGCGGGATCAAGAGAGCAGTTCTTC.